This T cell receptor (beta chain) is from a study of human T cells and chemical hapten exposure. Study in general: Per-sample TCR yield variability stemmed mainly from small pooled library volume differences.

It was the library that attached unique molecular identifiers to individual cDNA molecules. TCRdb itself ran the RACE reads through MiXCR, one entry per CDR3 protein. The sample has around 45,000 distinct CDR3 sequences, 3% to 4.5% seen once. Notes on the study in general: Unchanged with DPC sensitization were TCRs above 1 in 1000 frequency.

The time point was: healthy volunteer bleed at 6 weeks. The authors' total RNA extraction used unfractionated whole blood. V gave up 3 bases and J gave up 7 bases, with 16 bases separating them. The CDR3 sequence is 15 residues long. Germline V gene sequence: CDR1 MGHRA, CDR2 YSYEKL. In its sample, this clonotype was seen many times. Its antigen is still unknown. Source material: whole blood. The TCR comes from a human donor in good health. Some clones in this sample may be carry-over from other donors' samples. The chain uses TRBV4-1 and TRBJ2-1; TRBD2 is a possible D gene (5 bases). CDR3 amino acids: CASSQRSRTGNEQFF. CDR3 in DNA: TGCGCCAGCAGCCAGCGGTCCCGAACGGGAAATGAGCAGTTCTTC.